Given below is one T cell receptor beta chain in context. Distinct nucleotide sequences in the sample also encode this CDR3. Trimming took 3 bases from V and 1 from J; bases not matched to a gene: 1. Per germline, CDR1 LNHDA and CDR2 SQIVND (reference sequence). The length of the CDR3 is 15 residues. Measured with immunoSEQ multiplex PCR; TCRdb has only the in-frame clones, and not every one. The table includes 2 million to 2.5 million clones, 93% detected once. This sample is drawn from a study of shared clonotypes between healthy human individuals. This chain connects TRBV19 to TRBJ2-3, with TRBD2 matching over 10 bases. The sequence came from a man younger than 35 in good health. Some clones in this sample may be carry-over from other donors' samples. The sample comprised naive CD4+ T cells from PBMCs. Subset in this sample: CD45RA+ positively selected. CDR3 residues: CASSILAGGTDTQYF. CDR3 in DNA: TGTGCCAGTAGTATCCTAGCGGGAGGCACAGATACGCAGTATTTT.